Presented here are 32 T cell receptor beta chains from one specimen sequenced in a study of OX40 agonist ivuxolimab in advanced cancers. The data were produced by immunoSEQ multiplex PCR, yet TCRdb's version contains in-frame clones alone and is incomplete. The sample lists more than 9,500 clones, about three quarters occurring once. This material consisted of CD4+ or CD8+ T cells sorted from blood, taken in a trial of the OX40 agonist ivuxolimab. These TCRs come from an adult with an advanced solid tumor such as melanoma, head and neck, liver or kidney cancer.

V gene TRBV5-8 combines with J gene TRBJ2-1; D is possibly TRBD2 (6 bases). The CDR3 runs to 16 residues. In germline, CDR1 is SGHTS, CDR2 YDEGEE. The V end lost 2 bases, the J end lost 4 bases, and 16 bases lay between the germline ends. As DNA, the CDR3 is TGTGCCAGCAGCTTCCGGGGTAGCGGCCAATACAATGAGCAGTTCTTC. Protein: CASSFRGSGQYNEQFF.

The rearrangement joins TRBV9 to TRBJ1-4; D may be TRBD1 (5 bases). With 0 bases removed from V and 8 bases from J, the gap between germline ends came to 14 bases. The CDR3 loop spans 15 amino acids. Per the germline V gene, CDR1 is SGDLS and CDR2 is YYNGEE. CDR3 in amino acids: CASSVAGGGGEKLFF. CDR3 DNA: TGTGCCAGCAGCGTAGCTGGGGGTGGAGGCGAAAAACTGTTTTTT. The entire variable domain, with the rest obtained from reference TRBV9 and TRBJ1-4, is as follows: DSGVTQTPKHLITATGQRVTLRCSPRSGDLSVYWYQQSLDQGLQFLIQYYNGEERAKGNILERFSAQQFPDLHSELNLSSLELGDSALYFCASSVAGGGGEKLFFGSGTQLSVL.

This clone was detected once. The genes are TRBV9 and TRBJ2-1; 7 positions match TRBD2. Germline CDR1 SGDLS, CDR2 YYNGEE. The junction had 5 bases not matched to a gene; V was cut back by 4 bases and J by 4 bases. This CDR3 comprises 14 residues. The chain's CDR3 is CASSPRDYYNEQFF. CDR3 nucleotides: TGTGCCAGCAGCCCCCGGGACTATTACAATGAGCAGTTCTTC.

The chain combines TRBV4-1 with TRBJ2-7; a possible D gene is TRBD1 (8 bases). Looked up from germline, CDR1 is MGHRA and CDR2 is YSYEKL. The CDR3 has 16 amino acids. V lost 4 bases and J lost 7, with 23 bases in between. The CDR3 region is CASSPSGVQGAREQYF. The DNA for the CDR3 is TGCGCCAGCAGCCCAAGCGGGGTGCAGGGGGCTAGAGAGCAGTACTTC.

CDR3 region: CASSARDTPNYGYTF. CDR3 coding DNA: TGTGCCAGCAGTGCTAGGGACACTCCTAACTATGGCTACACCTTC. The V call is TRBV2, the J call TRBJ1-2, with D maybe TRBD1 (6 bases). Between the trimmed V and J ends, which lost 4 bases and 0 bases, there was a span of 12 bases. The CDR3 runs to 15 residues. CDR1 and CDR2 (germline): SNHLY, FYNNEI.

The V gene is TRBV9, the J gene TRBJ2-5; D is unresolved. V was trimmed by 0 bases and J by 5 bases, leaving 11 bases between them. Germline CDR1 is SGDLS and CDR2 is YYNGEE. The CDR3 is made up of 14 amino acids. The CDR3 DNA is TGTGCCAGCAGCGTAGCTTTGGGTGTGGAGACCCAGTACTTC. It encodes CASSVALGVETQYF.

Here the CDR3 reads CASTPSLSSYNEQFF. The CDR3 DNA reads TGTGCCAGTACCCCCTCGTTGAGCTCCTACAATGAGCAGTTCTTC. The chain joins TRBV19 to TRBJ2-1; D is unresolved. Trimming removed 7 bases from V and 0 bases from J, with 13 bases in between. This CDR3 spans 15 amino acids. Germline V gene data show CDR1 as LNHDA and CDR2 as SQIVND (reference sequence).

This clone was seen more than once but under ten times. This sequence joins TRBV4-3 and TRBJ1-2, with D perhaps matching TRBD1 (5 bases). This CDR3 has 15 residues. V lost 0 bases and J lost 2, with 10 bases in between. CDR1 LGHNA and CDR2 YSLEER come from the germline V gene. CDR3 DNA: TGCGCCAGCAGCCAAGATTCTTCAGGGAACTATGGCTACACCTTC. Residues: CASSQDSSGNYGYTF.

The rearrangement uses TRBV9 and TRBJ1-1; weak D call: TRBD1 (5 bases). This CDR3 has 13 residues. Trimming took 2 bases from V and 5 from J, leaving 10 bases between them. Germline CDR1 is SGDLS and CDR2 is YYNGEE. DNA for the CDR3: TGTGCCAGCAGCGTGTGGGGGGAAACTGAAGCTTTCTTT. This gives the protein CASSVWGETEAFF.

This rearrangement joins TRBV5-6 to TRBJ1-1; 8 bases line up with TRBD1. The CDR3 consists of 13 residues. The trim removed 4 bases at V and 5 bases at J, leaving 4 bases unmatched. The germline V gene has CDR1 SGHDT and CDR2 YYEEEE. CDR3 bases: TGTGCCAGCAGCACGGGACAGGAAACTGAAGCTTTCTTT. It specifies CASSTGQETEAFF. Based on the CDR3 plus reference TRBV5-6 and TRBJ1-1, the full variable domain is DAGVTQSPTHLIKTRGQQVTLRCSPKSGHDTVSWYQQALGQGPQFIFQYYEEEERQRGNFPDRFSGHQFPNYSSELNVNALLLGDSALYLCASSTGQETEAFFGQGTRLTVV.

Comments on this clone: The germline gene is not matched at one end of the junction; a read error may be the cause. In the same sample, other DNA sequences code for this CDR3. This chain uses TRBV2 with TRBJ2-7; no definite D call. From germline, CDR1 is SNHLY and CDR2 FYNNEI. This CDR3 is 10 amino acids long. CDR3 loop: CASMGYEQYF. As DNA, the CDR3 is TGCGCCAGCATGGGATACGAGCAGTACTTC.

The chain employs TRBV10-2 and TRBJ2-5, with 10 bases aligning to TRBD2. The CDR3 consists of 16 residues. V dropped 4 bases and J dropped 0; count of bases not matched to a gene: 5. Germline CDR1 reads WSHSY; CDR2 reads SAAADI. The CDR3 nucleotides are TGCGCCAGCAGTGGGACTAGCGGTTCGTACCAAGAGACCCAGTACTTC. Translation gives CASSGTSGSYQETQYF.

The V and J genes are TRBV5-1 and TRBJ2-5, with a weak D call TRBD1 (6 bases). Trimming shortened V by 4 bases and J by 1 base, and 14 bases separated the two germline ends. Germline-derived CDR1 and CDR2 are SGHRS and YFSETQ. This CDR3 region has 15 residues. CDR3 DNA: TGCGCCAGCAGCCCATTCAGGGGCGTCCAAGAGACCCAGTACTTC. Its protein product is CASSPFRGVQETQYF.

The CDR3 region has the DNA TGTGCCAGCAGCCAAGGGACTAGCGGCTACGAGCAGTACTTC. It yields the protein CASSQGTSGYEQYF. The chain combines TRBV7-9 with TRBJ2-7; 11 nucleotides agree with TRBD2. The germline CDR1 and CDR2 sequences are SEHNR and FQNEAQ (reference sequence). The CDR3 totals 14 residues. Trimming took 5 bases from V and 3 from J; bases not matched to a gene: 3.

The V call is TRBV6-1, the J call TRBJ2-7; possibly TRBD1 or TRBD2 for D (6 bases each). The germline CDR1 and CDR2 sequences are MNHNS and SASEGT. There are 14 residues in the CDR3. Trimming pared 1 base from V and 4 bases from J, leaving 11 bases between. The CDR3 nucleotides read TGTGCCAGCAGTGAAGATTGGGGGGCTTACGAGCAGTACTTC. This translates into CASSEDWGAYEQYF.

This rearrangement joins TRBV7-8 to TRBJ2-1; either TRBD1 or TRBD2 may fit D (5 bases each). Germline V gene lookup returns CDR1 SGHVS and CDR2 FQNEAQ. V lost 5 bases to trimming and J lost 3 bases, with 11 bases between them. The CDR3 runs 14 residues. CDR3 protein: CASSPRGSYNEQFF. CDR3 coding DNA: TGTGCCAGCAGCCCACGGGGCAGCTACAATGAGCAGTTCTTC.

The chain uses TRBV6-5 and TRBJ2-1; 10 bases are shared with TRBD2. With V trimmed by 5 bases and J by 16 bases, 14 bases remained unmatched. CDR3 length: 14 residues. CDR1 and CDR2 (germline): MNHEY, SVGAGI. CDR3 DNA: TGTGCCAGCAGTGAATGGGGGCTAGCGGGAGCCACATTCTTC. This sequence encodes CASSEWGLAGATFF.

The chain links TRBV2 to TRBJ2-7; possibly TRBD2 for D (5 bases). V dropped 3 bases and J dropped 0 bases, with 6 bases sitting between them. The CDR3 has 13 amino acids. Germline values: CDR1 SNHLY, CDR2 FYNNEI. The CDR3 loop reads CASSERVSYEQYF. The CDR3 DNA reads TGTGCCAGCAGTGAGCGGGTCTCCTACGAGCAGTACTTC.

This clone is categorized as medium-sized. The chain is built from TRBV4-3 and TRBJ2-6, with 13 bases matching TRBD2. The CDR3 totals 18 residues. Germline assignment: CDR1 LGHNA and CDR2 YSLEER. With V trimmed by 5 bases and J by 3 bases, 7 bases remained unmatched. CDR3 in amino acids: CASSIRLAGGYGANVLTF. Here the CDR3 DNA reads TGCGCCAGCAGCATCCGACTAGCGGGAGGTTATGGGGCCAACGTCCTGACTTTC.

The V gene is TRBV5-1, the J gene TRBJ2-6, with a tentative D call TRBD2 (6 bases). Germline CDR1 SGHRS, CDR2 YFSETQ. The germline V and J ends were trimmed by 0 bases and 2 bases, with 12 bases remaining between them. The CDR3 consists of 17 residues. Written as DNA, the CDR3 is TGCGCCAGCAGCTTGGCCGCTAGCGTAACTGGGGCCAACGTCCTGACTTTC. This encodes CASSLAASVTGANVLTF.

This clone rates as medium-sized. The rearrangement uses TRBV2 and TRBJ2-7; a weak D match, TRBD1 (6 bases). Germline lookup yields CDR1 SNHLY and CDR2 FYNNEI. With 11 bases removed from V and 4 bases from J, the gap between germline ends came to 18 bases. The CDR3 totals 13 residues. Here the CDR3 reads CARTQGGVYEQYF. In DNA form, the CDR3 reads TGTGCCCGTACACAGGGTGGGGTTTACGAGCAGTACTTC.

The chain recombines TRBV15 with TRBJ2-7; D is perhaps TRBD1 (5 bases). This CDR3 is 14 amino acids long. The V end was cut by 3 bases, the J end by 1 base, with 10 bases between. CDR1 and CDR2 from the germline V gene are LNHNV and YYDKDF (reference sequence). CDR3 in amino acids: CATSSPGLSYEQYF. CDR3 sequence (DNA): TGTGCCACCAGCAGTCCAGGGTTGTCCTACGAGCAGTACTTC.

This clone came up a few times. The genes are TRBV27 and TRBJ2-7; possible D gene TRBD2, 6 bases. Trimming shortened V by 8 bases and J by 9 bases, and 20 bases separated the two germline ends. The CDR3 consists of 13 residues. The V gene's germline CDR1 is MNHEY and CDR2 SMNVEV (reference sequence). The chain's CDR3 is CASESLAQPGQYF. The CDR3 DNA reads TGTGCCAGCGAAAGCCTAGCGCAACCGGGGCAGTACTTC.

J is TRBJ2-1 and V is TRBV7-9, with 10 bases fitting TRBD2. CDR1 SEHNR and CDR2 FQNEAQ come from the germline V gene (reference sequence). V shed 1 base, J shed 0 bases, and the junction held 6 bases outside the gene matches. This CDR3 is 18 amino acids long. Here the CDR3 reads CASSLERTSGSSYNEQFF. The CDR3 DNA is TGTGCCAGCAGCTTAGAGCGGACTAGCGGATCCTCCTACAATGAGCAGTTCTTC.

There are a few counts of this clone. This sequence joins TRBV6-6 and TRBJ2-7; TRBD1 matches 9 bases. Per the germline V gene, CDR1 is MNHNY and CDR2 is SVGAGI (reference sequence). The CDR3 sequence is 14 residues long. Unmatched junction bases numbered 10, after V lost 8 bases and J lost 5 bases. Here the CDR3 reads CASEPGTGFHEQYF. In DNA, the CDR3 is TGTGCCAGCGAACCCGGGACAGGGTTCCACGAGCAGTACTTC.

The V call is TRBV5-4, the J call TRBJ1-1, with D perhaps matching TRBD1 (5 bases). The V gene lost 5 bases and the J gene lost 6 bases, with 8 bases spanning the gap. Germline loops: CDR1 SGHNT, CDR2 YYREEE (reference sequence). The CDR3 sequence is 11 residues long. The CDR3 region has the DNA TGTGCCAGCAGGTGGGGCGCTGAAGCTTTCTTT. The encoded protein is CASRWGAEAFF.

On this clone: Mismatch with germline at one junction end may stem from a read error. The rearrangement joins TRBV7-8 to TRBJ2-3, with TRBD2 matching 8 bases. The germline V gene encodes CDR1 SGHVS and CDR2 FQNEAQ. The CDR3 runs 16 residues. The CDR3 DNA follows: TGCGCCAGCAGCCAAGACGGAGCGGGAGATCCAGATACGCAGTATTTT. It codes for CASSQDGAGDPDTQYF.

This rearrangement joins TRBV6-1 to TRBJ2-1; the D gene is possibly TRBD2 (5 bases). The CDR3 consists of 14 residues. With 2 bases removed from V and 8 bases from J, the gap between germline ends came to 13 bases. CDR1 MNHNS and CDR2 SASEGT come from the germline V gene. CDR3 region: CASSEFFPRDEQFF. CDR3 sequence (DNA): TGTGCCAGCAGTGAATTCTTCCCGCGGGATGAGCAGTTCTTC.

The chain uses TRBV4-1 and TRBJ1-2, with TRBD1 identical over 8 bases. Germline-derived CDR1 and CDR2 are MGHRA and YSYEKL. The CDR3 is made up of 15 amino acids. The V gene end was trimmed by 3 bases and the J gene end by 2 bases; junction bases not matched to a gene: 5. The CDR3 is CASSQTTGGNYGYTF. The CDR3 DNA reads as TGCGCCAGCAGCCAGACAACAGGGGGAAACTATGGCTACACCTTC.

V gene TRBV9 combines with J gene TRBJ2-3; 7 bases align to TRBD2. This CDR3 spans 15 amino acids. In germline, CDR1 is SGDLS, CDR2 YYNGEE. Germline trimming cut 3 bases from V and 2 bases from J; bases unmatched to any gene: 6. The CDR3 here is CASSGSGGPTDTQYF. The CDR3, as DNA: TGTGCCAGCAGCGGCTCGGGGGGACCCACAGATACGCAGTATTTT.

This chain connects TRBV6-1 to TRBJ1-5; no clear D gene. This CDR3 contains 15 residues. CDR1 is MNHNS, CDR2 SASEGT, per germline. Trimming removed 7 bases at V and 0 bases at J, with 13 bases between. The CDR3 coding sequence is TGTGCCAGCAAGGGTAGGGAGAATAGCAATCAGCCCCAGCATTTT. As protein: CASKGRENSNQPQHF.

This clone was observed a handful of times. The V gene is TRBV4-1, the J gene TRBJ2-3; 10 bases fit TRBD2. Germline trimming cut 0 bases from V and 2 bases from J; bases unmatched to any gene: 8. The CDR3 runs 18 residues. From germline, CDR1 is MGHRA and CDR2 YSYEKL. This CDR3 reads CASSQDPAGGPVTDTQYF. As DNA, the CDR3 is TGCGCCAGCAGCCAAGATCCAGCGGGAGGGCCGGTCACAGATACGCAGTATTTT.